A single T cell receptor (beta chain) is shown here with its context. The antigen is unknown. The data were obtained in a study of T cell responses to AZD1222 COVID-19 vaccine. General study points: Reportedly, nearly half the spike-specific TCRs target unmutated variant regions. Researchers report vaccine-associated CD4 TCRs spanning spike, with dominance at 160-218 and 743-854.

This table comes from immunoSEQ multiplex PCR, and its TCRdb copy is limited to in-frame clones, with some not included. The profile covers 100,000 or so clones, with approximately 89% appearing a single time and approximately 40% taken by the ten largest. Germline CDR1 and CDR2: KGHSH and LQKENI. The CDR3 runs to 13 residues. V lost 2 bases and J 4 bases, leaving 6 bases between the germline ends. The rearrangement uses TRBV18 and TRBJ2-4; no clear D gene. This TCR derives from an adult who received the AZD1222 COVID-19 vaccine. This material consisted of peripheral blood, taken 28 days after the second AZD1222 dose. The CDR3 DNA reads as TGTGCCAGCTCACCAAGTAAGAAAAACATTCAGTACTTC. It encodes CASSPSKKNIQYF. Filled out from reference TRBV18 and TRBJ2-4, the complete variable domain reads NAGVMQNPRHLVRRRGQEARLRCSPMKGHSHVYWYRQLPEEGLKFMVYLQKENIIDESGMPKERFSAEFPKEGPSILRIQQVVRGDSAAYFCASSPSKKNIQYFGAGTRLSVL.